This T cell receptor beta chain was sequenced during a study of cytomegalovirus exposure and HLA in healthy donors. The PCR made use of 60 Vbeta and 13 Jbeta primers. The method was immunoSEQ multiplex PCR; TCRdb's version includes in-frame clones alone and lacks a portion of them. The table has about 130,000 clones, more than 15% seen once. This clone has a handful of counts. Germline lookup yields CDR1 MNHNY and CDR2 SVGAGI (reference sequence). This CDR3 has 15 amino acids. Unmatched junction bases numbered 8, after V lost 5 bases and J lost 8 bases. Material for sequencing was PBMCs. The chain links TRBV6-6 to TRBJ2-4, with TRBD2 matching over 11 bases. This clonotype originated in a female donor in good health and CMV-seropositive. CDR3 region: CASSHSGGDEDIQYF. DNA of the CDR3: TGTGCCAGCAGTCATAGCGGGGGGGATGAGGACATTCAGTACTTC.